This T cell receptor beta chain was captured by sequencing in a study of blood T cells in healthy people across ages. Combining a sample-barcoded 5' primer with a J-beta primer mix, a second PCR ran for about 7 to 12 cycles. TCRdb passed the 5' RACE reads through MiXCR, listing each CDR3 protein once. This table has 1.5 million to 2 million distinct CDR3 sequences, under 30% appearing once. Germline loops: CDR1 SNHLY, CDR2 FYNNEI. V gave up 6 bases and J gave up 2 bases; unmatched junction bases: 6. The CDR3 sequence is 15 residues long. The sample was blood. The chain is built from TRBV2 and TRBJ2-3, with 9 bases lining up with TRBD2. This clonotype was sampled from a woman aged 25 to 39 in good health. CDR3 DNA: TGTGCCAGCAGAAGGGGACTAGCAACCACAGATACGCAGTATTTT. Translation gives CASRRGLATTDTQYF.